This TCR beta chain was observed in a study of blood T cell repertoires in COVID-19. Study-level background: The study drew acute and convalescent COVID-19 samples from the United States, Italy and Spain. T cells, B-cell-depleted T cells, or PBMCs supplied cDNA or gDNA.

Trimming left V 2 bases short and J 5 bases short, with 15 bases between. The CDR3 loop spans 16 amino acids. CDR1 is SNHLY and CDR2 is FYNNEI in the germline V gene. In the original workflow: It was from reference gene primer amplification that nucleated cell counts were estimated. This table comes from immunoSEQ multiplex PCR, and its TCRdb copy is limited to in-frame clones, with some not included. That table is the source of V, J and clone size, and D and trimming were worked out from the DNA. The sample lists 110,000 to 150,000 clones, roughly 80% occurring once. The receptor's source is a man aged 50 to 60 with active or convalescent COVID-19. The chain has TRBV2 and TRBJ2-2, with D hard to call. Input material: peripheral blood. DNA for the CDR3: TGTGCCAGCAGTGAAACGTCGGTAGCAGCTACCGGGGAGCTGTTTTTT. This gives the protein CASSETSVAATGELFF.